This section outlines one T cell receptor (beta chain) sequence together with its context. This clone was picked up a small number of times. Its antigen is still unknown. No much larger clonotype is one base removed from it; base qualities were not supplied. This sample was taken from a study of T cell responses to AZD1222 COVID-19 vaccine (dated by TCRdb to the early 2020s). Study-wide context: TCR sequencing covered roughly 230 trial participants: 200 to 210 given two doses of AZD1222 and approximately 26 given two doses of MenACWY control vaccine. Trial participants were enrolled by age into 18-55, 56-69 and 70-plus year subgroups, with roughly 150, 30 and 60 TCR-sequenced participants respectively. The paper's findings and limits, for the study overall: Conclusions about previously exposed vaccinees are limited, since just six AZD1222 recipients were seropositive for SARS-CoV-2 at baseline. The 56-69-year group was small, and its depth increase did not reach significance, likely because of low power. Nearly half of unique spike-specific TCRs reportedly recognized epitopes outside regions mutated in the B.1.351 and B.1.1.7 variants. CD4 TCRs associated with the vaccine covered the entire spike protein, and the dominant responses were in regions 160-218 and 743-854. A significant rise in spike-specific TCR breadth and depth was observed after two AZD1222 doses relative to day 0 and relative to MenACWY recipients. Participants were mostly white British, with more females than males. The authors suggested clonal diversity may have been underestimated. No day 14 peak-response samples were available, so repertoires were characterized only after the peak T cell response.

Per the publication, the time point label means: about 28 days (+/-7) after the second vaccine dose. AZD1222 recipients whose second dose came at about 4 weeks and those whose second dose came at about 12 weeks were combined into one group, since spike-specific TCR depth and breadth did not differ between the two schedules. Samples from vaccinated people were obtained from the UK trials COV001 and COV002, which included a single-blind randomized controlled phase 2/3 trial of AZD1222 (ChAdOx1 nCoV-19) in healthy adults. For TCRbeta chain sequencing, PBMC samples were collected from trial participants at day 0 and at day 28 after the second dose. The germline V gene (reference sequence) yields LGHDT for CDR1 and YNNKEL for CDR2. The germline ends are 10 bases apart after V is trimmed by 4 bases and J by 9 bases. Inclusive of the bounding cysteine and phenylalanine, the CDR3 is 12 residues long. Just the 36-base CDR3 DNA is kept, in frame starting at base 1.

The CDR3 regions of human TCRbeta chains were subjected to immunosequencing. Turning to the authors' computational methods: Repertoire TCRs were checked for matches against a reference library of SARS-CoV-2-specific TCRs that had been generated using the MIRA antigen-specificity platform. Breadth was defined as the fraction of unique TCRs that were SARS-CoV-2-associated, and depth was defined as the fraction of total T cells that were SARS-CoV-2-associated. Using the MIRA data, each spike-specific TCR was assigned both to the spike region to which the TCR was reactive and to a CD4 or CD8 class. Log10-transformed breadth and depth values were compared by one-way ANOVA with Sidak's multiple comparisons tests. TCRdb retrieved this table from immuneACCESS and kept in-frame rearrangements only. Not all clones are present; in checked studies, unresolved V genes account for under half, and no reason is known for the remainder. V and J calls and clone size are copied from that table; D and trimming were computed from the DNA. The sample table lists over 15,000 clones, over 85% of them with a count of one. In total, the top ten clones hold more than 8.5% of the sample.

The chain is made from TRBV3-1 (or the pseudogene TRBV3-2) and TRBJ2-1, with the identity of the D gene unclear. The sequence was obtained from an adult who received the AZD1222 COVID-19 vaccine. This specimen was peripheral blood, taken 28 days after the second AZD1222 dose. This receptor carries the CDR3 CASSLSLFEQFF. The DNA is TGTGCCAGCAGCCTTAGCCTTTTTGAGCAGTTCTTC.